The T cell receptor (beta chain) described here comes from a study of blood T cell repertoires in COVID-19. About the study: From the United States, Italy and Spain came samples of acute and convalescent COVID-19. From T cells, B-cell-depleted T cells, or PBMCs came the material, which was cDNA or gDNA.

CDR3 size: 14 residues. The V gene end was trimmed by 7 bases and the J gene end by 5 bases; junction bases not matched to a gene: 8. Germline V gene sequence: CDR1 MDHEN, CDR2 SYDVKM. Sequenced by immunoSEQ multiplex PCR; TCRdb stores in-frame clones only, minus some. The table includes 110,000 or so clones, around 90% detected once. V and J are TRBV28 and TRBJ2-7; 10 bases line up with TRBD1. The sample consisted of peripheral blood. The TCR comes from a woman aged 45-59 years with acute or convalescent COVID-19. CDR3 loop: CASTLRTGGNEQYF. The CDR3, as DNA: TGTGCCAGCACCCTAAGGACAGGGGGGAACGAGCAGTACTTC. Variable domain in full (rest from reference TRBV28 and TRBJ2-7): DVKVTQSSRYLVKRTGEKVFLECVQDMDHENMFWYRQDPGLGLRLIYFSYDVKMKEKGDIPEGYSVSREKKERFSLILESASTNQTSMYLCASTLRTGGNEQYFGPGTRLTVT.